A selection of T cell receptor beta chains follows, all from one sample in a study of blood T cell repertoires in COVID-19. Profiled with immunoSEQ multiplex PCR; TCRdb holds only in-frame clones, not every one. This table has about 59,000 clones, approximately 92% appearing once. Sequenced input: peripheral blood. All receptors derive from a man aged 80 or over with acute or convalescent COVID-19. Each CDR3 is given with its conserved first and last residue. D genes are given only for firm matches. The size field is filled for only some rows; it gives once, few, many or a size class.

size | J | D | V | CDR3 | DNA
NA | TRBJ2-6 | TRBD1 | TRBV5-1 | CASSWVGQGSGANVLTF | TGCGCCAGCAGCTGGGTGGGACAGGGCTCTGGGGCCAACGTCCTGACTTTC
once | TRBJ2-1 | TRBD2 | TRBV7-2 | CASSRIPPSGGAWNEQFF | TGTGCCAGCAGCCGCATCCCCCCAAGCGGGGGGGCTTGGAATGAGCAGTTCTTC
NA | TRBJ2-1 | NA | TRBV9 | CASSVSTAYNEQFF | TGTGCCAGCAGCGTATCGACAGCCTACAATGAGCAGTTCTTC
NA | TRBJ1-2 | TRBD1 | TRBV20-1 | CSASPGQGYGYTF | TGCAGTGCTAGTCCGGGACAGGGGTATGGCTACACCTTC
few | TRBJ1-1 | TRBD1 | TRBV7-8 | CASSLSAGGNTEAFF | TGTGCCAGCAGCTTAAGTGCAGGGGGCAACACTGAAGCTTTCTTT
NA | TRBJ1-2 | NA | TRBV18 | CASSPPYGQYGYTF | TGTGCCAGCTCACCACCGTACGGACAGTATGGCTACACCTTC
NA | TRBJ2-2 | TRBD1 | TRBV28 | CASRLQGAGTGELFF | TGTGCCAGCAGACTACAGGGGGCGGGCACCGGGGAGCTGTTTTTT
NA | TRBJ2-2 | NA | TRBV24-1 | CATPGQPSPGNTGELFF | TGTGCCACCCCGGGACAACCCAGCCCTGGGAACACCGGGGAGCTGTTTTTT
NA | TRBJ2-7 | TRBD1 | TRBV15 | CATSRVLTGINVYEQYF | TGTGCCACCAGCAGGGTTCTGACAGGGATAAACGTCTACGAGCAGTACTTC
NA | TRBJ2-1 | NA | TRBV18 | CASSSSVGGSTYNEQFF | TGTGCCAGCTCATCCTCGGTGGGGGGTTCAACCTACAATGAGCAGTTCTTC
NA | TRBJ2-2 | TRBD1 | TRBV5-1 | CASTMETGDLTGELFF | TGCGCCAGCACCATGGAAACAGGGGATCTCACCGGGGAGCTGTTTTTT
NA | TRBJ2-4 | TRBD2 | TRBV19 | CASSMGIPGASGVTAKNIQYF | TGTGCCAGTAGTATGGGAATTCCTGGAGCTAGCGGGGTAACAGCCAAAAACATTCAGTACTTC
NA | TRBJ2-2 | TRBD1 | TRBV18 | CASSSTVPGQGFVDTGELFF | TGTGCCAGCTCGTCCACGGTTCCGGGACAGGGTTTTGTCGACACCGGGGAGCTGTTTTTT
NA | TRBJ2-1 | TRBD2 | TRBV2 | CASTGTSGGPYEQFF | TGTGCCAGCACTGGGACTAGCGGGGGGCCGTATGAGCAGTTCTTC
NA | TRBJ2-3 | TRBD1 | TRBV4-1 | CASSQGGQGAPDTQYF | TGCGCCAGCAGCCAAGGCGGACAGGGGGCCCCAGATACGCAGTATTTT
NA | TRBJ2-3 | TRBD2 | TRBV5-4 | CASSLPRAGTTDTQYF | TGTGCCAGCAGCCTCCCGAGAGCGGGGACCACAGATACGCAGTATTTT
NA | TRBJ1-1 | NA | TRBV5-8 | CASSGRGAKNMNTEAFF | TGTGCCAGCAGCGGGCGGGGGGCCAAGAATATGAACACTGAAGCTTTCTTT
NA | TRBJ2-3 | NA | TRBV6-5 | CASSYRQSRKDTQYF | TGTGCCAGCAGTTACAGACAGAGTAGGAAAGATACGCAGTATTTT
NA | TRBJ1-2 | NA | TRBV18 | CASSRGAGVSGYTF | TGTGCCAGCTCGCGTGGGGCAGGGGTGAGCGGCTACACCTTC
NA | TRBJ1-3 | NA | TRBV20-1 | CSAPVGNTIYF | TGCAGTGCCCCAGTTGGAAACACCATATATTTT
NA | TRBJ1-1 | NA | TRBV4-2 | CASSQAGAMNTEAFF | TGTGCCAGCAGCCAAGCAGGGGCGATGAACACTGAAGCTTTCTTT
NA | TRBJ2-5 | NA | TRBV5-6 | CASTLNQETQYF | TGTGCCAGCACCCTAAACCAAGAGACCCAGTACTTC
NA | TRBJ2-1 | TRBD1 | TRBV15 | CATSRDQGANEQFF | TGTGCCACCAGCAGAGATCAGGGGGCGAATGAGCAGTTCTTC
NA | TRBJ1-2 | TRBD1 | TRBV29-1 | CSVETTGGADYGYTF | TGCAGCGTTGAGACGACAGGGGGCGCGGACTATGGCTACACCTTC
NA | TRBJ1-2 | TRBD1 | TRBV30 | CAWGTGDNYGYTF | TGTGCCTGGGGGACAGGGGATAACTATGGCTACACCTTC
NA | TRBJ2-1 | TRBD2 | TRBV7-3 | CASSPGTSGGETLF | TGTGCCAGCAGCCCCGGGACTAGCGGAGGCGAAACCCTCTTC
NA | TRBJ2-2 | NA | TRBV4-2 | CASSQDAGSGHTGELFF | TGTGCCAGCAGCCAAGATGCGGGTAGCGGACACACCGGGGAGCTGTTTTTT
NA | TRBJ2-7 | TRBD1 | TRBV4-2 | CASSQEGDRVTYEQYF | TGTGCCAGCAGCCAAGAAGGGGACAGGGTCACCTACGAGCAGTACTTC
NA | TRBJ1-5 | TRBD1 | TRBV2 | CASRVGQGVGNNQPQHF | TGTGCCAGCAGGGTCGGACAGGGAGTGGGTAACAATCAGCCCCAGCATTTT
NA | TRBJ2-5 | NA | TRBV5-6 | CASSLSGGPETQYF | TGTGCCAGCAGCTTGTCTGGCGGCCCAGAGACCCAGTACTTC
NA | TRBJ1-3 | NA | TRBV3-1/TRBV3-2 | CASSQDNQAGNTIYF | TGTGCCAGCAGCCAAGACAATCAGGCCGGAAACACCATATATTTT
once | TRBJ2-5 | NA | TRBV18 | CASSPGLEETQYF | TGTGCCAGCTCACCCGGACTCGAAGAGACCCAGTACTTC
few | TRBJ1-2 | NA | TRBV7-9 | CASSRGRLDYGYTF | TGTGCCAGCAGCAGGGGCCGACTTGACTATGGCTACACCTTC
NA | TRBJ2-5 | TRBD2 | TRBV15 | CATSRAGGQETQYF | TGTGCCACCAGCAGAGCCGGGGGGCAAGAGACCCAGTACTTC
NA | TRBJ2-3 | TRBD1 | TRBV5-1 | CASSLGQVQDTQYF | TGCGCCAGCAGCCTCGGACAGGTGCAAGATACGCAGTATTTT
NA | TRBJ2-2 | TRBD1 | TRBV5-1 | CASSKGQGASGELFF | TGCGCCAGCAGCAAAGGACAGGGGGCCAGCGGGGAGCTGTTTTTT
NA | TRBJ1-2 | NA | TRBV30 | CAWRRTSGIDYGYTF | TGTGCCTGGAGACGTACGTCGGGGATTGACTATGGCTACACCTTC
NA | TRBJ1-1 | NA | TRBV5-1 | CASSLGGRGNTEAFF | TGCGCCAGCAGCTTGGGGGGCAGGGGGAACACTGAAGCTTTCTTT
NA | TRBJ2-1 | TRBD1 | TRBV18 | CASSPDRDYNEQFF | TGTGCCAGCTCACCGGACAGGGACTACAATGAGCAGTTCTTC
NA | TRBJ2-7 | NA | TRBV28 | CASSPRPGYEQYF | TGTGCCAGCAGTCCCCGGCCGGGCTACGAGCAGTACTTC